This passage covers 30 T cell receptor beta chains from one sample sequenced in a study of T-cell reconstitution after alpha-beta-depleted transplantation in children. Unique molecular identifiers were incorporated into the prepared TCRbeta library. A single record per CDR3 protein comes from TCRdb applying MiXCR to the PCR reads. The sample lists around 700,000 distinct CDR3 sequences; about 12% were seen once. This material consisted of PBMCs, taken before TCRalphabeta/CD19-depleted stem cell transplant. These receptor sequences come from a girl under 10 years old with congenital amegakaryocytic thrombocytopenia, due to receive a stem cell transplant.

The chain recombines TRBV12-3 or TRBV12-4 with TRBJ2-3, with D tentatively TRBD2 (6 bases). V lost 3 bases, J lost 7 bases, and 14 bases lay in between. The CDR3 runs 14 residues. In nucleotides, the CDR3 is TGTGCCAGCAGTTTTGGGCGGGGAGATTATACGCAGTATTTT. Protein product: CASSFGRGDYTQYF.

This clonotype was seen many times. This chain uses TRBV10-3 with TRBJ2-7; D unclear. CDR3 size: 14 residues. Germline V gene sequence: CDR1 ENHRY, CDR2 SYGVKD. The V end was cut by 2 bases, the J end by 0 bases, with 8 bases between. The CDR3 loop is CAISEGSISYEQYF. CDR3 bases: TGTGCCATCAGTGAGGGTTCAATCTCCTACGAGCAGTACTTC.

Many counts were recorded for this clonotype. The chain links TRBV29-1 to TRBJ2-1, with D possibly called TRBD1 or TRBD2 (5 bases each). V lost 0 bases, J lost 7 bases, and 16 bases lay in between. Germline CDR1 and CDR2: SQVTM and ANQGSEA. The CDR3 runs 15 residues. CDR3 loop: CSVEEGTQTSNEQFF. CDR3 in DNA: TGCAGCGTTGAAGAAGGGACGCAGACTTCGAATGAGCAGTTCTTC.

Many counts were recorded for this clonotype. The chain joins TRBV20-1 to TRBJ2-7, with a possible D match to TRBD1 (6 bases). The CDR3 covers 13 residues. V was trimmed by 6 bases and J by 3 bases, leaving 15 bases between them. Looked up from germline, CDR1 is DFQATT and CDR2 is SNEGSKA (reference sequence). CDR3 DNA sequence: TGCAGTGCCGAATCCCGGGACAACTACGAGCAGTACTTC. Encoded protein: CSAESRDNYEQYF.

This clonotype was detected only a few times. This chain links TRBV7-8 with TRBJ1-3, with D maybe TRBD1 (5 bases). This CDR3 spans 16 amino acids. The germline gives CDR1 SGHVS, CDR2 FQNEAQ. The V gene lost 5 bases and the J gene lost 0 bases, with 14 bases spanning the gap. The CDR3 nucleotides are TGTGCCAGCAGCCTAGGGGTACCAAGCTCTGGAAACACCATATATTTT. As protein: CASSLGVPSSGNTIYF. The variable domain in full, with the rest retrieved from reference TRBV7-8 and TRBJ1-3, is GAGVSQSPRYKVAKRGQDVALRCDPISGHVSLFWYQQALGQGPEFLTYFQNEAQLDKSGLPSDRFFAERPEGSVSTLKIQRTQQEDSAVYLCASSLGVPSSGNTIYFGEGSWLTVV.

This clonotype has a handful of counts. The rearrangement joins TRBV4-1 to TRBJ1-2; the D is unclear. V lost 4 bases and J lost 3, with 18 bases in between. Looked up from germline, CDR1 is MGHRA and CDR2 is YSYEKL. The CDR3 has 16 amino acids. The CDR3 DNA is TGCGCCAGCAGCCCGTCCCCAGGCTTGGTTTACTATGGCTACACCTTC. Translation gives CASSPSPGLVYYGYTF.

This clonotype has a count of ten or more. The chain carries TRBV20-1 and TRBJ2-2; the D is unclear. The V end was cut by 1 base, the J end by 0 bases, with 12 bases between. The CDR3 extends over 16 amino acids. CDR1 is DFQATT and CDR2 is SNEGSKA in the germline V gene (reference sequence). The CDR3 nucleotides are TGCAGTGCTAGAGGCCTCGACAAACCGAACACCGGGGAGCTGTTTTTT. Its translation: CSARGLDKPNTGELFF.

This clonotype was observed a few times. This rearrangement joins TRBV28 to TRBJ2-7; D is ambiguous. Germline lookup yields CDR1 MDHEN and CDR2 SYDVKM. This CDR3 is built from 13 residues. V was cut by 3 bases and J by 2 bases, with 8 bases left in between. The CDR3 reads CASSFPTAYEQYF. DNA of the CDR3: TGTGCCAGCAGTTTCCCCACAGCCTACGAGCAGTACTTC.

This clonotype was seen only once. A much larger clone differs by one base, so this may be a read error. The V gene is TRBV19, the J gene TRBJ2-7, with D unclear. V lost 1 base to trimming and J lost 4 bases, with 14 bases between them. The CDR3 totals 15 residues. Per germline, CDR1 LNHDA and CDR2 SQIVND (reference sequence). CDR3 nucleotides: TGTGCCAGTAGTATAGGCGGCTCGGTGGCTTACGAGCAGTACTTC. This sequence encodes CASSIGGSVAYEQYF.

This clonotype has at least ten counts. This CDR3 reads CAISDQLAELTNEQFF. Written as DNA, the CDR3 is TGTGCCATCAGTGACCAACTAGCGGAATTGACCAATGAGCAGTTCTTC. This chain joins TRBV10-3 and TRBJ2-1, with TRBD2 identical over 8 bases. The CDR3 has 16 residues. The V segment lost 3 bases and the J segment 6 bases; nucleotides outside the gene matches: 10. Germline lookup yields CDR1 ENHRY and CDR2 SYGVKD.

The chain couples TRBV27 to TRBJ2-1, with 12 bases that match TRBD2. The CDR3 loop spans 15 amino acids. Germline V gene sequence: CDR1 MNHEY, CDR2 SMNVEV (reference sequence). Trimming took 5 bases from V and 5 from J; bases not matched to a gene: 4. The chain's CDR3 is CASSMTSGGHNEQFF. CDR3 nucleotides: TGTGCCAGCAGTATGACTAGCGGGGGCCACAATGAGCAGTTCTTC.

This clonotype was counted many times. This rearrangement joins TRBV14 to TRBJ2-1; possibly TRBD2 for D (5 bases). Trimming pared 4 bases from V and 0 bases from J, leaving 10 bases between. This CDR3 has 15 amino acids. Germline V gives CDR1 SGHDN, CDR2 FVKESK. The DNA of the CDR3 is TGTGCCAGCAGCCGCACACTAGTCTCCTACAATGAGCAGTTCTTC. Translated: CASSRTLVSYNEQFF.

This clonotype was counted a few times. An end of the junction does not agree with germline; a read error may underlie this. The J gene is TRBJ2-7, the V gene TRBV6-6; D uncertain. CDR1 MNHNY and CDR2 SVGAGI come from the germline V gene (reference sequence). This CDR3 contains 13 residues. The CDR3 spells CASAGQTPYEQYF. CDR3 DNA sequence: TGTGCCAGCGCCGGTCAAACGCCCTATGAGCAGTACTTC.

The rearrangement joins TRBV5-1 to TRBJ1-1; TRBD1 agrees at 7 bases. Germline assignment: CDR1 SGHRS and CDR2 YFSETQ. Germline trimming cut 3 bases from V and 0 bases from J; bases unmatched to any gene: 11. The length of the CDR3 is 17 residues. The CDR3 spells CASSSELTGVMNTEAFF. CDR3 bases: TGCGCCAGCAGCTCGGAACTAACAGGGGTCATGAACACTGAAGCTTTCTTT.

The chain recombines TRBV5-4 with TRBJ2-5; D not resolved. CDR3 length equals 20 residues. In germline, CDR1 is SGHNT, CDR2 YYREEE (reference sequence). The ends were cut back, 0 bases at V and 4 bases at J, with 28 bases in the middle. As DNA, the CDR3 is TGTGCCAGCAGCTTGGGGGGATTTTCCGGTCGTTCGGTGTCGTCAGAGACCCAGTACTTC. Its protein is CASSLGGFSGRSVSSETQYF.

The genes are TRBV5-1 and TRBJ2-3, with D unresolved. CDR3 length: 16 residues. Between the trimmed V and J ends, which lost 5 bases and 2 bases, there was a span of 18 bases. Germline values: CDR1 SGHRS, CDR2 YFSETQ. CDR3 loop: CASSHSGPPPTDTQYF. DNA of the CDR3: TGCGCCAGCAGTCACTCGGGTCCGCCTCCCACAGATACGCAGTATTTT.

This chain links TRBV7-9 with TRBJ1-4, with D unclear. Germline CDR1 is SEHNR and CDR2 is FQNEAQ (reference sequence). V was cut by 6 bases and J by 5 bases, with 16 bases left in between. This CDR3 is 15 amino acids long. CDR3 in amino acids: CASSRFRGENEKLFF. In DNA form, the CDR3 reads TGTGCCAGCAGTCGCTTTCGTGGGGAAAATGAAAAACTGTTTTTT.

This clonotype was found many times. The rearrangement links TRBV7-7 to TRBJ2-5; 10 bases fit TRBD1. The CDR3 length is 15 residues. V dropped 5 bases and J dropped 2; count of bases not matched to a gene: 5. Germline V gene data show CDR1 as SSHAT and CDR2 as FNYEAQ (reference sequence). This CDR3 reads CASSPGQGVQETQYF. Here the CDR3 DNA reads TGTGCCAGCAGCCCAGGACAGGGGGTACAAGAGACCCAGTACTTC.

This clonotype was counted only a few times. The CDR3 nucleotides read TGTGCCTGGAGTGTCGGAACCCTCAACTATGGCTACACCTTC. This sequence encodes CAWSVGTLNYGYTF. V usage is TRBV30 and J usage is TRBJ1-2, with D uncertain. The CDR3 runs to 14 residues. Trimming cost V 0 bases and J 2 bases, with 10 bases left between them. The V gene's germline CDR1 is GTSNPN and CDR2 SVGIG (reference sequence).

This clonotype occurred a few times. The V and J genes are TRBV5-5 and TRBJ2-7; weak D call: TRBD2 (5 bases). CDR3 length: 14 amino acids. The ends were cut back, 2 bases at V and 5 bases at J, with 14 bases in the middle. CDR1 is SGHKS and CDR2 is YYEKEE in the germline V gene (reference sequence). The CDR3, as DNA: TGTGCCAGCAGCTTCCGAACTAGTATTGACGAGCAGTACTTC. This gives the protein CASSFRTSIDEQYF.

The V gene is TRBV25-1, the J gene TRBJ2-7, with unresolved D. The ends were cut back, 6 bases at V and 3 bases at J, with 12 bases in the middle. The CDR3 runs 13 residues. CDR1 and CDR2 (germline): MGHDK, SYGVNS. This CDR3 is CASSPRTIYEQYF. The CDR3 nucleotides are TGTGCCAGCAGCCCGAGGACGATCTACGAGCAGTACTTC.

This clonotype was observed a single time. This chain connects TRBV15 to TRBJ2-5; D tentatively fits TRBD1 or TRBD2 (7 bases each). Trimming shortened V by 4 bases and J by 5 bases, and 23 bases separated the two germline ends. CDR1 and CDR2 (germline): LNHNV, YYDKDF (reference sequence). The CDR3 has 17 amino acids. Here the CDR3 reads CATSKTGQTSWEETQYF. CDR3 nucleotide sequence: TGTGCCACCAGCAAGACAGGGCAGACTAGCTGGGAGGAGACCCAGTACTTC.

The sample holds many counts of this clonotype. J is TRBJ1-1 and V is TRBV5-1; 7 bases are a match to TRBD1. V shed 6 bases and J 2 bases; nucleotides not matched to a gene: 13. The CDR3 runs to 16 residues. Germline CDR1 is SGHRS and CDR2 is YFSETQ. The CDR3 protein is CASKTGPGTVNTEAFF. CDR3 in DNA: TGCGCCAGCAAAACCGGCCCCGGGACAGTAAACACTGAAGCTTTCTTT. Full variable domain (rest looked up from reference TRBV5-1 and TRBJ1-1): KAGVTQTPRYLIKTRGQQVTLSCSPISGHRSVSWYQQTPGQGLQFLFEYFSETQRNKGNFPGRFSGRQFSNSRSEMNVSTLELGDSALYLCASKTGPGTVNTEAFFGQGTRLTVV.

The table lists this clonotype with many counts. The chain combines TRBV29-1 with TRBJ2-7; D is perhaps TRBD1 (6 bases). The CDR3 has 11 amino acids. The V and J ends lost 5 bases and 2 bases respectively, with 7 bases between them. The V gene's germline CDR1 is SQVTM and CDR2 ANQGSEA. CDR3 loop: CSVRQAYEQYF. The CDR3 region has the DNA TGCAGCGTTAGACAGGCCTACGAGCAGTACTTC.

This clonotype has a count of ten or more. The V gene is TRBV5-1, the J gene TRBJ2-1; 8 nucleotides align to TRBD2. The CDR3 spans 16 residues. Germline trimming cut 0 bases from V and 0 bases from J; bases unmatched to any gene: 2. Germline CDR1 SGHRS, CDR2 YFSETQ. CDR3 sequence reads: CASSLAGGLSYNEQFF. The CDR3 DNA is TGCGCCAGCAGCTTGGCGGGAGGGCTCTCCTACAATGAGCAGTTCTTC.

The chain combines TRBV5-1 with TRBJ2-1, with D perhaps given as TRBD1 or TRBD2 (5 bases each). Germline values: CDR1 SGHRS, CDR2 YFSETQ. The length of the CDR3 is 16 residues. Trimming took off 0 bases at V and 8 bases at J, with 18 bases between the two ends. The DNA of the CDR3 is TGCGCCAGCAGCTTGGCCGGGGCAGGACTTTTGGATGAGCAGTTCTTC. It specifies CASSLAGAGLLDEQFF.

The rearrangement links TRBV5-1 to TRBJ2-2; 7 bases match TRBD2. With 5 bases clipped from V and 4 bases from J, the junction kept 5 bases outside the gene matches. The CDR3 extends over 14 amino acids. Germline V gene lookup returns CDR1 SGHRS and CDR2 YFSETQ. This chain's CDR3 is CASSREGGTGELFF. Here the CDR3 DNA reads TGCGCCAGCAGTAGGGAGGGAGGCACCGGGGAGCTGTTTTTT.

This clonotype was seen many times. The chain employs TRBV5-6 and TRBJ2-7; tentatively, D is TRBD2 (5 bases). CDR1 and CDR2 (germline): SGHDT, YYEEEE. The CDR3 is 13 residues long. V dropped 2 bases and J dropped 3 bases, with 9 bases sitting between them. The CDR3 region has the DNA TGTGCCAGCAGCTTACCAGGAGGCTACGAGCAGTACTTC. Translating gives CASSLPGGYEQYF.

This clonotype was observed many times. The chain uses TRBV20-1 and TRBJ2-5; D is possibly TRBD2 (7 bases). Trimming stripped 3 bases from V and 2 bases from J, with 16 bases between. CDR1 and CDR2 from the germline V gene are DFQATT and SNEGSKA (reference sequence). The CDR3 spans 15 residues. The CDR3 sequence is CSARRGGPRQETQYF. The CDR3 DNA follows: TGCAGTGCTAGGAGGGGGGGGCCTAGACAAGAGACCCAGTACTTC.

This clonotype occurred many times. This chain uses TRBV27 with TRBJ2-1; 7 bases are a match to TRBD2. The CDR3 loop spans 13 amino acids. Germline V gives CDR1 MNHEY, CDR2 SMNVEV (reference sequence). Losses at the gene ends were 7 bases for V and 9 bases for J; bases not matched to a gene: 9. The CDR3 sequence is CASTLYPGGEQFF. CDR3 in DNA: TGTGCCAGCACCCTTTATCCGGGGGGTGAGCAGTTCTTC.